This TCR beta chain comes out of a study of blood T cell repertoires in COVID-19. TCRdb's copy holds only in-frame clones and misses some; the assay was immunoSEQ multiplex PCR. Here the sample spans 45,000 or so clones, around 75% being singletons. The length of the CDR3 is 13 residues. Per germline, CDR1 LGHDT and CDR2 YNNKEL (reference sequence). V trimming: 6 bases; J trimming: 5 bases; junction bases outside the gene matches: 5. This receptor was obtained from an elderly man with acute or convalescent COVID-19. The rearrangement uses TRBV3-1 (or the pseudogene TRBV3-2) and TRBJ1-1, with TRBD1 matching 8 bases. The specimen was peripheral blood. The CDR3 bases are TGTGCCAGCAGTCTTACAGGGGGGACTGAAGCTTTCTTT. Encoded protein: CASSLTGGTEAFF.